These 21 T cell receptor beta chains were sequenced from one sample in a study of cytotoxic CD8 clonotypes in ibrutinib-treated CLL. This table comes from immunoSEQ multiplex PCR, and its TCRdb copy is limited to in-frame clones, with some not included. The sample includes approximately 160,000 clones, about 88% of them seen just once. The sample in question was PBMCs, obtained at disease progression, from a patient treated with ibrutinib. The source of these receptors is a human donor with chronic lymphocytic leukemia.

This sequence joins TRBV18 and TRBJ2-7; the D gene is possibly TRBD2 (5 bases). The germline gives CDR1 KGHSH, CDR2 LQKENI. The CDR3 is 15 amino acids. Trimming took off 6 bases at V and 3 bases at J, with 18 bases between the two ends. Here the CDR3 DNA reads TGTGCCAGCTCTCCGGCTAGCATAGCCATCTACGAGCAGTACTTC. Encoded protein: CASSPASIAIYEQYF.

The chain uses TRBV5-3 and TRBJ2-7, with TRBD2 identical over 11 bases. TRBV5-3 is an open reading frame, and its role is uncertain. The CDR3 has 19 residues. The ends lost 7 bases at V and 2 bases at J; junction bases unmatched: 20. DNA of the CDR3: TGTGCCAGACCTCGGTTGACTAGCGGGGCCTCCCGTAGCCCCTACGAGCAGTACTTC. Amino acids: CARPRLTSGASRSPYEQYF.

The rearrangement uses TRBV29-1 and TRBJ2-7, with 9 bases fitting TRBD1. This CDR3 has 14 amino acids. V trimming: 6 bases; J trimming: 4 bases; junction bases outside the gene matches: 10. CDR1 and CDR2 from the germline V gene are SQVTM and ANQGSEA. The CDR3 DNA is TGCAGCGTCACATCCGTGGACAGGGGTTACGAGCAGTACTTC. Amino acids: CSVTSVDRGYEQYF.

This chain joins TRBV5-1 and TRBJ2-3; 8 bases align to TRBD2. The germline CDR1 and CDR2 sequences are SGHRS and YFSETQ. This CDR3 is 16 amino acids long. V lost 1 base and J lost 1; bases outside the gene matches: 5. The DNA for the CDR3 is TGCGCCAGCAGCTTGAGAAGCGGGAGCGGCACAGATACGCAGTATTTT. Encoded protein: CASSLRSGSGTDTQYF.

V is TRBV7-8 and J is TRBJ2-3; D is perhaps TRBD1 (6 bases). The V gene's germline CDR1 is SGHVS and CDR2 FQNEAQ. This CDR3 contains 16 residues. Deletions cut 4 bases from V and 3 bases from J, with 17 bases between. CDR3 loop: CASSSGQFSGTDTQYF. The CDR3 DNA reads as TGTGCCAGCAGCTCCGGACAGTTCTCTGGGACAGATACGCAGTATTTT.

The rearrangement uses TRBV7-8 and TRBJ2-3; TRBD1 or TRBD2 may be the D gene (5 bases each). CDR1 and CDR2 from the germline V gene are SGHVS and FQNEAQ. CDR3 length: 16 amino acids. V shed 5 bases and J shed 1 base, with 16 bases lying between them. The CDR3 bases are TGTGCCAGCAGCCGCCGGGACGGACTCCGCACAGATACGCAGTATTTT. Its translation: CASSRRDGLRTDTQYF.

The V and J genes are TRBV18 and TRBJ2-4; 8 bases agree with TRBD1. CDR3 length: 19 amino acids. Germline CDR1 and CDR2: KGHSH and LQKENI. J lost 0 bases, V lost 0 bases, and 10 bases had no gene match. The CDR3 protein is CASSPPPGQAALAKNIQYF. CDR3 DNA: TGTGCCAGCTCACCACCGCCGGGACAGGCCGCACTAGCCAAAAACATTCAGTACTTC.

CDR3 DNA: TGTGCCAGCAGTGGTGAGGGGTTGAACACTGAAGCTTTCTTT. This codes for CASSGEGLNTEAFF. The J gene is TRBJ1-1, the V gene TRBV2, with D possibly matching TRBD1 (5 bases). CDR3 length: 14 residues. The V end was cut by 4 bases, the J end by 0 bases, with 9 bases between. Germline V gives CDR1 SNHLY, CDR2 FYNNEI.

The rearrangement uses TRBV27 and TRBJ1-2; D unresolved. The CDR3 totals 13 residues. V lost 4 bases to trimming and J lost 0 bases, with 6 bases between them. Germline V gives CDR1 MNHEY, CDR2 SMNVEV (reference sequence). The DNA of the CDR3 is TGTGCCAGCAGTTCAGAAGCTAACTATGGCTACACCTTC. Its translation is CASSSEANYGYTF.

This chain uses TRBV6-5 with TRBJ1-1; a weak D match, TRBD1 (5 bases). V was trimmed by 7 bases and J by 3 bases, leaving 12 bases between them. From germline, CDR1 is MNHEY and CDR2 SVGAGI. CDR3 size: 13 residues. CDR3 in amino acids: CASTRGIYTEAFF. The DNA for the CDR3 is TGTGCCAGCACGAGGGGAATTTACACTGAAGCTTTCTTT.

The genes are TRBV7-2 and TRBJ2-2, with D perhaps assigned TRBD1 or TRBD2 (5 bases each). The CDR3 sequence is 14 residues long. The V and J ends lost 1 base and 6 bases respectively, with 9 bases between them. Per germline, CDR1 SGHTA and CDR2 FQGNSA. CDR3 in amino acids: CASSLVLGAGELFF. CDR3 sequence (DNA): TGTGCCAGCAGCTTAGTATTGGGGGCCGGGGAGCTGTTTTTT.

The chain has TRBV7-9 and TRBJ2-1; a possible D gene is TRBD1 (5 bases). With 3 bases removed from V and 3 bases from J, the gap between germline ends came to 12 bases. CDR1 and CDR2 from the germline V gene are SEHNR and FQNEAQ (reference sequence). The CDR3 covers 15 residues. CDR3 region: CASSFRQQVYNEQFF. In DNA, the CDR3 is TGTGCCAGCAGCTTCCGTCAACAGGTCTACAATGAGCAGTTCTTC.

The rearrangement uses TRBV10-3 and TRBJ2-1, with 8 bases lining up with TRBD1. Germline-derived CDR1 and CDR2 are ENHRY and SYGVKD. With 3 bases clipped from V and 4 bases from J, the junction kept 8 bases outside the gene matches. The CDR3 is made up of 16 amino acids. The CDR3 region is CAISDSGGQVYNEQFF. In nucleotides, the CDR3 is TGTGCCATCAGTGATTCCGGGGGACAGGTTTACAATGAGCAGTTCTTC.

V is TRBV5-1 and J is TRBJ2-7, with D perhaps TRBD2 (5 bases). CDR3 length equals 15 residues. Germline V gene data show CDR1 as SGHRS and CDR2 as YFSETQ. Trimming took off 3 bases at V and 3 bases at J, with 16 bases between the two ends. The CDR3 loop is CASSWTGSTDYEQYF. CDR3 nucleotides: TGCGCCAGCAGCTGGACGGGATCCACGGACTACGAGCAGTACTTC. Full variable domain (remainder filled in from reference TRBV5-1 and TRBJ2-7): KAGVTQTPRYLIKTRGQQVTLSCSPISGHRSVSWYQQTPGQGLQFLFEYFSETQRNKGNFPGRFSGRQFSNSRSEMNVSTLELGDSALYLCASSWTGSTDYEQYFGPGTRLTVT.

J is TRBJ1-3 and V is TRBV7-9, with D perhaps TRBD1 (5 bases). Germline V gene lookup returns CDR1 SEHNR and CDR2 FQNEAQ (reference sequence). The ends were cut back, 5 bases at V and 3 bases at J, with 11 bases in the middle. CDR3 length: 14 amino acids. CDR3 amino acids: CASSPRVVGNTIYF. The CDR3 DNA reads TGTGCCAGCAGCCCCAGGGTAGTTGGAAACACCATATATTTT.

V gene TRBV5-1 combines with J gene TRBJ2-5; 12 bases are a match to TRBD2. J was trimmed by 5 bases and V by 1 base; bases with no gene match: 12. The CDR3 length is 18 residues. Germline V lookup: CDR1 SGHRS, CDR2 YFSETQ. The CDR3 DNA reads as TGCGCCAGCAGCTTGTACGGGGGACTAGCGGGTGATTCGGAGACCCAGTACTTC. Its protein product is CASSLYGGLAGDSETQYF.

The gene calls are TRBV7-8 and TRBJ2-3; D perhaps matches TRBD2 (5 bases). Trimming stripped 5 bases from V and 0 bases from J, with 18 bases between. There are 17 residues in the CDR3. Germline values: CDR1 SGHVS, CDR2 FQNEAQ. DNA for the CDR3: TGTGCCAGCAGCCTCCGCACTAGAACAAGAAGCACAGATACGCAGTATTTT. It codes for CASSLRTRTRSTDTQYF.

This clone is a singleton in its sample. The V call is TRBV9, the J call TRBJ1-2; 11 nucleotides agree with TRBD1. V lost 0 bases to trimming and J lost 6 bases; unmatched junction nucleotides: 4. The CDR3 extends over 15 amino acids. CDR1 and CDR2 from the germline V gene are SGDLS and YYNGEE. The CDR3, as DNA: TGTGCCAGCAGCGTAGTGGGACAGGGGGTGAATGGCTACACCTTC. It is translated as CASSVVGQGVNGYTF.

This clone was counted once. This rearrangement joins TRBV15 to TRBJ2-7; 7 bases line up with TRBD1. Trimming at V came to 0 bases and at J to 9 bases, leaving 2 bases not matched to a gene. The CDR3 extends over 12 amino acids. Per the germline V gene, CDR1 is LNHNV and CDR2 is YYDKDF (reference sequence). The CDR3 coding sequence is TGTGCCACCAGCAGAGATCACAGGGGGCAGTACTTC. Translating gives CATSRDHRGQYF.

The V gene is TRBV4-2, the J gene TRBJ2-7; TRBD1 is a possible D gene (5 bases). Trimming left V 2 bases short and J 1 base short, with 15 bases between. CDR3 size: 16 residues. Germline CDR1 LGHNA, CDR2 YNFKEQ. The DNA of the CDR3 is TGTGCCAGCAGCCAATCACCCCAGGGCTCGTCCTACGAGCAGTACTTC. Amino acids: CASSQSPQGSSYEQYF.

The genes are TRBV11-3 and TRBJ1-1; D is possibly TRBD1 (5 bases). This CDR3 spans 15 amino acids. V was clipped by 5 bases and J by 0 bases, with 13 bases between them. CDR1 is SGHNT and CDR2 is YENEEA in the germline V gene. CDR3 in DNA: TGTGCCAGCAGCATGGGGCGTGGTATGAACACTGAAGCTTTCTTT. This translates into CASSMGRGMNTEAFF.